These 6 T cell receptor beta chains share one sample of origin, sequenced in a study of technical replicates of blood from several donors. Method: immunoSEQ multiplex PCR; TCRdb's copy keeps in-frame clones and lacks some. The table includes over 50,000 clones, 87% detected once. Sequenced sample: PBMCs. Receptor source: a human donor in good health. Some clones in this sample may be carry-over from other donors' samples.

The rearrangement uses TRBV4-1 and TRBJ2-1; D is possibly TRBD1 (5 bases). The V end was cut by 0 bases, the J end by 9 bases, with 15 bases between. This CDR3 is built from 15 residues. Germline V gene sequence: CDR1 MGHRA, CDR2 YSYEKL. The CDR3 nucleotides read TGCGCCAGCAGCCAAGAGTGGGGCATACTTCTTGAGCAGTTCTTC. It is translated as CASSQEWGILLEQFF.

CDR3 loop: CATGEGYGYTF. The DNA for the CDR3 is TGTGCCACTGGGGAGGGCTATGGCTACACCTTC. The chain links TRBV6-5 to TRBJ1-2; D remains ambiguous. The V end lost 10 bases, the J end lost 4 bases, and 10 bases lay between the germline ends. The CDR3 spans 11 residues. Germline CDR1 is MNHEY and CDR2 is SVGAGI.

The chain combines TRBV4-3 with TRBJ2-1; no clear D gene. Germline CDR1 is LGHNA and CDR2 is YSLEER. With 4 bases removed from V and 8 bases from J, the gap between germline ends came to 15 bases. This CDR3 comprises 14 residues. CDR3 sequence: CASSLSLDLDEQFF. The CDR3, as DNA: TGCGCCAGCAGCCTAAGTCTAGATCTCGATGAGCAGTTCTTC.

The CDR3 spells CSVYHSGTGELFF. The CDR3 DNA follows: TGCAGCGTTTACCATAGCGGGACCGGGGAGCTGTTTTTT. The chain recombines TRBV29-1 with TRBJ2-2; 7 bases line up with TRBD2. Germline V gives CDR1 SQVTM, CDR2 ANQGSEA. This CDR3 has 13 residues. Trimming at V came to 5 bases and at J to 5 bases, leaving 5 bases not matched to a gene.

The chain employs TRBV27 and TRBJ1-2; D may be TRBD1 (6 bases). Germline CDR1 reads MNHEY; CDR2 reads SMNVEV (reference sequence). This CDR3 spans 15 amino acids. Trimming cost V 0 bases and J 0 bases, with 8 bases left between them. In DNA, the CDR3 is TGTGCCAGCAGTTTATCGGACAGAGCTAACTATGGCTACACCTTC. This translates into CASSLSDRANYGYTF.

The rearrangement uses TRBV2 and TRBJ1-2; 11 nucleotides line up with TRBD1. Unmatched junction bases numbered 8, after V lost 11 bases and J lost 6 bases. Germline V CDR1 and CDR2: SNHLY, FYNNEI. This CDR3 is 13 amino acids long. Here the CDR3 reads CASNLGQGDGYTF. Written as DNA, the CDR3 is TGTGCCTCCAATCTGGGACAGGGGGATGGCTACACCTTC.